This is a list of T cell receptor beta chains from one sample in a study of OX40 agonist ivuxolimab in advanced cancers. Only in-frame clones appear in the TCRdb table, and some are missing; sequencing was by immunoSEQ multiplex PCR. Of approximately 94,000 clones in the sample, around nine tenths were seen once. Sequenced here: CD4+ or CD8+ T cells sorted from blood, sampled in a trial of the OX40 agonist ivuxolimab. The receptors derive from an adult with an advanced solid tumor such as melanoma, head and neck, liver or kidney cancer. Both conserved end residues are part of each CDR3. D genes are given only for firm matches.

TRBV29-1	NA	TRBJ2-1	CSVDREQFF	TGCAGCGTTGACCGTGAGCAGTTCTTC
TRBV7-8	NA	TRBJ1-1	CASSPGGPAARREAFF	TGTGCCAGCAGCCCAGGAGGGCCCGCGGCCCGGAGAGAAGCTTTCTTT
TRBV11-2	NA	TRBJ2-7	CASSLGSYEQYF	TGTGCCAGCAGCTTAGGGTCCTACGAGCAGTACTTC
TRBV19	TRBD1	TRBJ1-4	CASTPVGQGGEKLFF	TGTGCCAGTACCCCGGTAGGACAGGGAGGGGAAAAACTGTTTTTT
TRBV11-3	NA	TRBJ2-1	CASSFRTGAYNEQFF	TGTGCCAGCAGCTTCAGGACTGGGGCCTACAATGAGCAGTTCTTC
TRBV5-1	TRBD2	TRBJ2-1	CASSSTTSGNEQFF	TGCGCCAGCAGCTCAACGACTAGCGGAAATGAGCAGTTCTTC
TRBV7-2	TRBD2	TRBJ2-5	CASSFHRASGNGETQYF	TGTGCCAGCAGCTTCCACAGGGCTAGCGGGAATGGGGAGACCCAGTACTTC
TRBV28	TRBD2	TRBJ2-3	CASSSTSSYTDTQYF	TGTGCCAGCAGCTCGACTAGCTCTTACACAGATACGCAGTATTTT
TRBV5-1	NA	TRBJ2-3	CASSFGLYGDKGWKDTQYF	TGCGCCAGCAGCTTTGGACTATACGGGGACAAGGGATGGAAAGATACGCAGTATTTT
TRBV28	NA	TRBJ1-4	CASSLVEKLFF	TGTGCCAGCAGTCTCGTTGAAAAACTGTTTTTT
TRBV29-1	NA	TRBJ2-7	CSVEGAAYEQYF	TGCAGCGTTGAGGGGGCAGCTTATGAGCAGTACTTC
TRBV30	TRBD1	TRBJ1-6	CAWSVRQGDSPLHF	TGTGCCTGGAGTGTACGACAGGGTGATTCACCCCTCCACTTT
TRBV6-5	TRBD1	TRBJ2-7	CASSLGQEYYEQYF	TGTGCCAGCAGTCTGGGACAGGAATACTACGAGCAGTACTTC
TRBV5-6	NA	TRBJ2-2	CASSWGGTGELFF	TGTGCCAGCAGCTGGGGCGGGACCGGGGAGCTGTTTTTT
TRBV7-2	NA	TRBJ2-5	CASSSEGRAETQYF	TGTGCCAGCAGCTCGGAGGGCAGAGCAGAGACCCAGTACTTC
TRBV25-1	NA	TRBJ1-1	CAKEQGVPEAFF	TGTGCCAAAGAACAGGGAGTTCCTGAAGCTTTCTTT
TRBV7-3	NA	TRBJ2-3	CASSLIWFDTQYF	TGTGCCAGCAGCCTAATTTGGTTTGATACGCAGTATTTT
TRBV7-4	NA	TRBJ2-7	CASSLLTNEQYF	TGTGCCAGCAGCTTATTAACTAACGAGCAGTACTTC
TRBV5-6	NA	TRBJ2-1	CASSFTRRNEQFF	TGTGCCAGCAGCTTCACCCGGCGGAATGAGCAGTTCTTC
TRBV25-1	NA	TRBJ2-1	CASSEFGEYNEQFF	TGTGCCAGCAGTGAATTCGGGGAGTACAATGAGCAGTTCTTC
TRBV28	NA	TRBJ1-1	CASSRHSTEAFF	TGTGCCAGCAGCCGTCATAGCACTGAAGCTTTCTTT
TRBV27	TRBD1	TRBJ2-7	CASSPPVRDRYYEQYF	TGTGCCAGCAGTCCTCCCGTCCGGGACAGGTACTACGAGCAGTACTTC
TRBV19	NA	TRBJ2-1	CASSIESGGFRNEQFF	TGTGCCAGTAGTATTGAGTCCGGCGGGTTTCGCAATGAGCAGTTCTTC
TRBV25-1	NA	TRBJ2-3	CASSGTGGIADTQYF	TGTGCCAGCAGTGGGACGGGGGGCATAGCAGATACGCAGTATTTT
TRBV6-5	NA	TRBJ2-3	CASSPGVRHTQYF	TGTGCCAGCAGTCCCGGAGTGCGACATACGCAGTATTTT
TRBV6-1	NA	TRBJ1-1	CASSYTSEAFF	TGTGCCAGCAGTTACACTTCGGAAGCTTTCTTT
TRBV11-2	NA	TRBJ2-7	CASGLSSYEQYF	TGTGCCAGCGGGCTAAGCTCCTACGAGCAGTACTTC
TRBV30	NA	TRBJ2-7	CAWSVSAYEQYF	TGTGCCTGGAGTGTATCTGCGTACGAGCAGTACTTC
TRBV9	NA	TRBJ2-7	CASTSGPRGEQYF	TGTGCCAGCACTTCAGGGCCTAGGGGCGAGCAGTACTTC
TRBV11-3	TRBD2	TRBJ2-1	CASSLRGTSGRANEQFF	TGTGCCAGCAGCTTAAGGGGAACTAGCGGGAGGGCCAATGAGCAGTTCTTC
TRBV7-2	TRBD1	TRBJ2-7	CASSFRQGTYEQYF	TGTGCCAGCAGCTTCCGACAGGGAACCTACGAGCAGTACTTC
TRBV4-1	TRBD2	TRBJ2-2	CASSPSTSGRITGELFF	TGCGCCAGCAGCCCGTCGACTAGCGGGAGAATTACCGGGGAGCTGTTTTTT